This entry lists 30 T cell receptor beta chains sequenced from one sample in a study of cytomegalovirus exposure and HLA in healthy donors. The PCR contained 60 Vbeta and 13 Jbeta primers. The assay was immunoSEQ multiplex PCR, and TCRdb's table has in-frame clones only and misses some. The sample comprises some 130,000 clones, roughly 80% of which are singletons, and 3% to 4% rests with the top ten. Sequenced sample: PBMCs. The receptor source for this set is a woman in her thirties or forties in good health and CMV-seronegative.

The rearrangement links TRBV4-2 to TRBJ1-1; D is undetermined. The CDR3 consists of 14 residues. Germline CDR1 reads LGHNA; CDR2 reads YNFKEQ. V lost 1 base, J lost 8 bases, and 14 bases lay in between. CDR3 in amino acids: CASSQVTRDAEAFF. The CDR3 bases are TGTGCCAGCAGCCAAGTAACCCGGGATGCCGAAGCTTTCTTT.

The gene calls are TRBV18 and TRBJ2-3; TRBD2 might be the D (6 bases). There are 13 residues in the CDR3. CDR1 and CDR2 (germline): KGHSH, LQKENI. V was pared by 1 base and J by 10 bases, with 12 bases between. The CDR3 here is CASSPQEVAAQYF. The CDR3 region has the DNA TGTGCCAGCTCACCACAGGAGGTAGCGGCGCAGTATTTT.

In nucleotides, the CDR3 is TGTGCCAGTAGGCCTCGGGGGACGGATGGCATGAACACTGAAGCTTTCTTT. Translating it yields CASRPRGTDGMNTEAFF. The chain recombines TRBV19 with TRBJ1-1, with D possibly TRBD1 on 5 matching bases. Germline values: CDR1 LNHDA, CDR2 SQIVND (reference sequence). This CDR3 contains 17 residues. Trimming took off 6 bases at V and 0 bases at J, with 20 bases between the two ends. The full variable domain, completed using reference TRBV19 and TRBJ1-1, is DGGITQSPKYLFRKEGQNVTLSCEQNLNHDAMYWYRQDPGQGLRLIYYSQIVNDFQKGDIAEGYSVSREKKESFPLTVTSAQKNPTAFYLCASRPRGTDGMNTEAFFGQGTRLTVV.

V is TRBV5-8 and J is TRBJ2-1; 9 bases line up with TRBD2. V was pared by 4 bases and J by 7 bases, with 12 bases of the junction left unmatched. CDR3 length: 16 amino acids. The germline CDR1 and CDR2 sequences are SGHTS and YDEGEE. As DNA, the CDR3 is TGTGCCAGCAGCCTCCTAGCGGGGCATAGGGGGAATGAGCAGTTCTTC. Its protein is CASSLLAGHRGNEQFF. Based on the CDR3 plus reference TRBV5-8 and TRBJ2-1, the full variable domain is EAGVTQSPTHLIKTRGQQATLRCSPISGHTSVYWYQQALGLGLQFLLWYDEGEERNRGNFPPRFSGRQFPNYSSELNVNALELEDSALYLCASSLLAGHRGNEQFFGPGTRLTVL.

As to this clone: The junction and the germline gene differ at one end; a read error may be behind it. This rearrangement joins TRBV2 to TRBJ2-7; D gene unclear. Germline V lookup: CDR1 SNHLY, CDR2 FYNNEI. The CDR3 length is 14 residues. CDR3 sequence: CASSEVRLPYEQYF. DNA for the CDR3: TGTGCCAGCAGCGAAGTCAGGTTACCCTACGAGCAGTACTTC. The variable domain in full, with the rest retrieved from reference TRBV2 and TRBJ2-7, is EPEVTQTPSHQVTQMGQEVILRCVPISNHLYFYWYRQILGQKVEFLVSFYNNEISEKSEIFDDQFSVERPDGSNFTLKIRSTKLEDSAMYFCASSEVRLPYEQYFGPGTRLTVT.

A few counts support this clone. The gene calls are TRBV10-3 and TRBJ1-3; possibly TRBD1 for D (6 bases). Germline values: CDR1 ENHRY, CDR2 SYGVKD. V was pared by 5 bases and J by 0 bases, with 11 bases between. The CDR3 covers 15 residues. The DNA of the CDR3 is TGTGCCATCAGTACCCACAGGGACTCTGGAAACACCATATATTTT. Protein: CAISTHRDSGNTIYF.

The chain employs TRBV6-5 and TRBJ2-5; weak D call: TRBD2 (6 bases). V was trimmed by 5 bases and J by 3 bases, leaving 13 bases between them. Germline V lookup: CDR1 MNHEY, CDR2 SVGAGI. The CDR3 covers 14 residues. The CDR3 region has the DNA TGTGCCAGCAGTGCGGGACCGGTTAAAGAGACCCAGTACTTC. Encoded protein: CASSAGPVKETQYF.

In DNA form, the CDR3 reads TGTGCCAGCAGCCCCCTAGCGGGGGACGGGAAGACCCAGTACTTC. This encodes CASSPLAGDGKTQYF. This rearrangement joins TRBV7-8 to TRBJ2-5; 10 bases are shared with TRBD2. The CDR3 covers 15 residues. Per the germline V gene, CDR1 is SGHVS and CDR2 is FQNEAQ. Trimming took 5 bases from V and 6 from J; bases not matched to a gene: 9. The whole variable domain, filled in from reference TRBV7-8 and TRBJ2-5, reads GAGVSQSPRYKVAKRGQDVALRCDPISGHVSLFWYQQALGQGPEFLTYFQNEAQLDKSGLPSDRFFAERPEGSVSTLKIQRTQQEDSAVYLCASSPLAGDGKTQYFGPGTRLLVL.

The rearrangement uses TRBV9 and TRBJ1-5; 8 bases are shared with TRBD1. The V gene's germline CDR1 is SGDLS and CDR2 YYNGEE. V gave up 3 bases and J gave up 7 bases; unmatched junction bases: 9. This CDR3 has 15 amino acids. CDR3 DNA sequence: TGTGCCAGCAGCGCGACCCCAGGGGGCGGACAGCCCCAGCATTTT. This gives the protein CASSATPGGGQPQHF.

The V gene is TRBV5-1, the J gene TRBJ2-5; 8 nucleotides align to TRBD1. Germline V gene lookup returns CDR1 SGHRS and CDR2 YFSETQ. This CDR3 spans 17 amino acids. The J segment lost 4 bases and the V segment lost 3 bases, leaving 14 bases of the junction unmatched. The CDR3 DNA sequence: TGCGCCAGCAGCTCCAGACCCGGGACAGGTGGGGCAGAGACCCAGTACTTC. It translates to CASSSRPGTGGAETQYF.

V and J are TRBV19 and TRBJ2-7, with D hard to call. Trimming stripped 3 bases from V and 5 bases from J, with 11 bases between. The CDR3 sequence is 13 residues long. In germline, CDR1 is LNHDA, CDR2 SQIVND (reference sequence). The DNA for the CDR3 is TGTGCCAGTAGTATCAACAGAAACCACGAGCAGTACTTC. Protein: CASSINRNHEQYF.

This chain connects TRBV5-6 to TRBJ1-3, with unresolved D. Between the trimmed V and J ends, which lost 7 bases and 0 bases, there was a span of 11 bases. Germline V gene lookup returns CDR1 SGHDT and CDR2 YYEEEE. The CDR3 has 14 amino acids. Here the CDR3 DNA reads TGTGCCAGCGGTTATTGGGCCTCTGGAAACACCATATATTTT. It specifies CASGYWASGNTIYF.

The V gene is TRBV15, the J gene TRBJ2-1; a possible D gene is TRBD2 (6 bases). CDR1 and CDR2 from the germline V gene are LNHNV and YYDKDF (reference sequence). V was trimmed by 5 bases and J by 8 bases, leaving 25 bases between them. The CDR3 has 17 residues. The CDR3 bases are TGTGCCACCAGCCCCGGGGACTTCCAAACCCCTCAGGATGAGCAGTTCTTC. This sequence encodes CATSPGDFQTPQDEQFF.

The CDR3 DNA follows: TGTGCCAGCGCGTTACGATGGACAGGCAACGAGCAGTACTTC. Its translation is CASALRWTGNEQYF. The V and J genes are TRBV28 and TRBJ2-7, with TRBD1 matching over 7 bases. The CDR3 loop spans 14 amino acids. Per the germline V gene, CDR1 is MDHEN and CDR2 is SYDVKM. With V trimmed by 8 bases and J by 5 bases, 12 bases remained unmatched.

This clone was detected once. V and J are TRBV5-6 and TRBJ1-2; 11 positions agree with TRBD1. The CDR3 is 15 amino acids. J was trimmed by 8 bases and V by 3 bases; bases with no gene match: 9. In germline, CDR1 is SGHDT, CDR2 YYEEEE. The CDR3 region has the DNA TGTGCCAGCAGCTCACAGGACAGGGGGCGAGGGGGCTACACCTTC. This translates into CASSSQDRGRGGYTF.

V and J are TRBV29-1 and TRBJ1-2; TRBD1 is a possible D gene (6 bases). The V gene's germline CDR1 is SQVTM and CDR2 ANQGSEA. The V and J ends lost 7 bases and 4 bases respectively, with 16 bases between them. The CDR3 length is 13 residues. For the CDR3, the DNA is TGCAGCGCCGACGTGGGGGCAAGCTATGGCTACACCTTC. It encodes CSADVGASYGYTF.

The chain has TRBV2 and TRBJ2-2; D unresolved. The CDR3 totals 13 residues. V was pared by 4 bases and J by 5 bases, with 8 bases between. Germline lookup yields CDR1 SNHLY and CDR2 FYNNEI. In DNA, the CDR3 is TGTGCCAGCAGTGGGGCTATGACCGGGGAGCTGTTTTTT. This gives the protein CASSGAMTGELFF.

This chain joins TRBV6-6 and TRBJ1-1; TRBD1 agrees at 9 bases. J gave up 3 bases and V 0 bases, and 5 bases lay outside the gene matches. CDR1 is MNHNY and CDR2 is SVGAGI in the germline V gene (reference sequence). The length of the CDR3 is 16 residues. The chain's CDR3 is CASSYSLGQGHTEAFF. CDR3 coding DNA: TGTGCCAGCAGTTACTCCCTGGGACAGGGACACACTGAAGCTTTCTTT.

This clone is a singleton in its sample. The DNA for the CDR3 is TGTGCCAGCAGCCGACAAGCCTCTAGCACAGATACGCAGTATTTT. This encodes CASSRQASSTDTQYF. This sequence joins TRBV7-2 and TRBJ2-3; no clear D gene. Germline CDR1 reads SGHTA; CDR2 reads FQGNSA. Trimming shortened V by 5 bases and J by 0 bases, and 12 bases separated the two germline ends. The CDR3 has 15 residues.

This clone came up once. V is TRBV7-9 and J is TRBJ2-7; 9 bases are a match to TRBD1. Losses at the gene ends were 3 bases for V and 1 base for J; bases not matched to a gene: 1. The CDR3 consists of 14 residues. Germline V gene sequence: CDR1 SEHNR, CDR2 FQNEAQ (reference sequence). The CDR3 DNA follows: TGTGCCAGCAGCTTGGGGACAGGGTCCTACGAGCAGTACTTC. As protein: CASSLGTGSYEQYF.

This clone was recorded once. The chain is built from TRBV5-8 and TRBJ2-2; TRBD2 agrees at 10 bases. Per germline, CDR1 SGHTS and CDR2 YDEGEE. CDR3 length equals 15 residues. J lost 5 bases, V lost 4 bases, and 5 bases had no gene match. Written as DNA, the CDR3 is TGTGCCAGCAGCCCCGGGACTAGCGCTACCGGGGAGCTGTTTTTT. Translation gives CASSPGTSATGELFF.

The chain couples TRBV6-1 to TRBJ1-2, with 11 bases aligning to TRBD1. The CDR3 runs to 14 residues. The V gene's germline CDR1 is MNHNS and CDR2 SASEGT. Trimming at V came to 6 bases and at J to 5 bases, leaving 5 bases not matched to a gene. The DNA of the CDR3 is TGTGCCAGCAGAAGGGACAGGGGGGGATATGGCTACACCTTC. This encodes CASRRDRGGYGYTF.

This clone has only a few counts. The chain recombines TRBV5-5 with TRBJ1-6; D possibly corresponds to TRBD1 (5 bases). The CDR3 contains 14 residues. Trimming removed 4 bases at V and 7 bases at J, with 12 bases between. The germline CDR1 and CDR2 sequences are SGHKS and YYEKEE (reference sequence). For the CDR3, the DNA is TGTGCCAGCAGCACTGGGGCCGCGAATTCACCCCTCCACTTT. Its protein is CASSTGAANSPLHF. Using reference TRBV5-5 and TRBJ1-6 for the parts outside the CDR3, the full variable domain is DAGVTQSPTHLIKTRGQQVTLRCSPISGHKSVSWYQQVLGQGPQFIFQYYEKEERGRGNFPDRFSARQFPNYSSELNVNALLLGDSALYLCASSTGAANSPLHFGNGTRLTVT.

This CDR3 reads CASSYSGQGVSEQFF. CDR3 coding DNA: TGTGCCAGCAGTTACTCGGGACAGGGAGTCAGTGAGCAGTTCTTC. The chain joins TRBV6-5 to TRBJ2-1, with 9 nucleotides matching TRBD1. The CDR3 runs to 15 residues. The germline V gene has CDR1 MNHEY and CDR2 SVGAGI. Trimming removed 0 bases from V and 9 bases from J; junction bases left unmatched: 6.

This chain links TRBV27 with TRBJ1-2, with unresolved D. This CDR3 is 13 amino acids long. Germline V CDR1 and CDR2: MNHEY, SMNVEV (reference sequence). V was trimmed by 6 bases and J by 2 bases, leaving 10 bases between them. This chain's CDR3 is CASRSRLNYGYTF. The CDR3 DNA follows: TGTGCCAGCAGAAGCAGGCTAAACTATGGCTACACCTTC.

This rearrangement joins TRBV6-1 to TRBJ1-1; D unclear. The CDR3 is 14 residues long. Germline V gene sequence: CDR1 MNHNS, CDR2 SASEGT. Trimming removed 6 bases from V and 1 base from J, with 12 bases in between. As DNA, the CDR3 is TGTGCCAGCAGCGCAGCTACAGAGAACACTGAAGCTTTCTTT. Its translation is CASSAATENTEAFF.

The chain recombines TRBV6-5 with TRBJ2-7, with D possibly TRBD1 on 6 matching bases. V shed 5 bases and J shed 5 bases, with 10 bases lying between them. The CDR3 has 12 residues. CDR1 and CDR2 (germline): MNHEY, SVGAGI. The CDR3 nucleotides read TGTGCCAGCAGTCGCAGGGACAACGAGCAGTACTTC. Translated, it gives CASSRRDNEQYF.

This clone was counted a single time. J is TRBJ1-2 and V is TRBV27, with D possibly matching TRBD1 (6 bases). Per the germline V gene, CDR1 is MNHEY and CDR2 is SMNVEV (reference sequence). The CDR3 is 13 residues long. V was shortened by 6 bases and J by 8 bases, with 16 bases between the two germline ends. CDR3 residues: CASSQNRDRGYTF. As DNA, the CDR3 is TGTGCCAGCAGCCAAAACAGGGATCGGGGCTACACCTTC.

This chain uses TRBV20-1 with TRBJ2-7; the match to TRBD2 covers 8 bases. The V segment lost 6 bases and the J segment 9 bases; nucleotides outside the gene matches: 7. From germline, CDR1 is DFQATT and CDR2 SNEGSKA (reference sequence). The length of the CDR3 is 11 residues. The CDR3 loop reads CSARGGRVQYF. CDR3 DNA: TGCAGTGCCCGGGGGGGACGAGTGCAGTACTTC.

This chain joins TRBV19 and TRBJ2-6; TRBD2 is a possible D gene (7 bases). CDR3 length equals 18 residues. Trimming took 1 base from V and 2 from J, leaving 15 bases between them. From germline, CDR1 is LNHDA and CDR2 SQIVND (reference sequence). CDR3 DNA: TGTGCCAGTAGTATAGGGGCGGGGGCGGGACCTGGGGCCAACGTCCTGACTTTC. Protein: CASSIGAGAGPGANVLTF.